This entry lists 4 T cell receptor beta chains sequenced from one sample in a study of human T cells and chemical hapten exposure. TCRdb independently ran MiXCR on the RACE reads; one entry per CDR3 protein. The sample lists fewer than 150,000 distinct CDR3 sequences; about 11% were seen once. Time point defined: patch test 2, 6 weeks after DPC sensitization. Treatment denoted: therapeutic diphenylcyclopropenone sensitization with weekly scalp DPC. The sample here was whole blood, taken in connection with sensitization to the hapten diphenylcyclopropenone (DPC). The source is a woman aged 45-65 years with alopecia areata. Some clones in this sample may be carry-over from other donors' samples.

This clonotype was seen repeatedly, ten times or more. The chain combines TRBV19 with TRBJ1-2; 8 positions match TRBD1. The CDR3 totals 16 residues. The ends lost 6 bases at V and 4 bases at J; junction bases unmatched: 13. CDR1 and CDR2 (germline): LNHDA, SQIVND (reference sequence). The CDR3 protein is CASRRMQGARSYGYTF. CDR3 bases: TGTGCCAGTAGGCGTATGCAGGGGGCGCGGAGCTATGGCTACACCTTC.

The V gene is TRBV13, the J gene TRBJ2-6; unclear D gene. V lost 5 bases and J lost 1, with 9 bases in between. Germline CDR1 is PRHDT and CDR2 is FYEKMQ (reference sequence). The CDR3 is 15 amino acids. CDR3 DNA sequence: TGTGCCAGCAGCCTGCGGCAGTCTGGGGCCAACGTCCTGACTTTC. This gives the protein CASSLRQSGANVLTF.

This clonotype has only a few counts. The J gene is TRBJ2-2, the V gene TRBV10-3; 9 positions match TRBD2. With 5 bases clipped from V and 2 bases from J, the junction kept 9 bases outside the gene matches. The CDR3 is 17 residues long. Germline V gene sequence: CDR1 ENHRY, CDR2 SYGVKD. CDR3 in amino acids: CAISLLRGRDNTGELFF. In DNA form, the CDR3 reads TGTGCCATCAGTCTCCTTCGCGGGAGGGACAACACCGGGGAGCTGTTTTTT.

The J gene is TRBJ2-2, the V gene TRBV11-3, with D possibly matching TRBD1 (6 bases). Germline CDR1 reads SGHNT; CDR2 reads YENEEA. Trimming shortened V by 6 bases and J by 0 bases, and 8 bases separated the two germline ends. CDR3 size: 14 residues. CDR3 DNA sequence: TGTGCCAGCAGTTGGACAGCGAACACCGGGGAGCTGTTTTTT. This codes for CASSWTANTGELFF.